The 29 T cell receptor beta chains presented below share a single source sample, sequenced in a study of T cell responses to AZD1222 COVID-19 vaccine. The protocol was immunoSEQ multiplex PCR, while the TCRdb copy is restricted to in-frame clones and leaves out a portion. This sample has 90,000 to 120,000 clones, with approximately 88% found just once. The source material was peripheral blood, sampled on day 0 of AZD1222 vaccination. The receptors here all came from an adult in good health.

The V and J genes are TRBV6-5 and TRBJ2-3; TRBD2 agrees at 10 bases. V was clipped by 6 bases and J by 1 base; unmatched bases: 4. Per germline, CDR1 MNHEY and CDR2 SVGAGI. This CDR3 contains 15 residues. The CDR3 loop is CASRRLAGGTDTQYF. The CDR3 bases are TGTGCCAGCAGAAGACTAGCGGGCGGCACAGATACGCAGTATTTT.

The DNA of the CDR3 is TGTGCCAGCAGTTACCACCAGGGACTACGCATCTACGAGCAGTACTTC. It yields the protein CASSYHQGLRIYEQYF. The genes are TRBV6-2 or TRBV6-3 and TRBJ2-7, with 7 bases lining up with TRBD2. Germline V gene sequence: CDR1 MNHEY, CDR2 SVGEGT. Losses at the gene ends were 2 bases for V and 3 bases for J; bases not matched to a gene: 10. The CDR3 is 16 residues long.

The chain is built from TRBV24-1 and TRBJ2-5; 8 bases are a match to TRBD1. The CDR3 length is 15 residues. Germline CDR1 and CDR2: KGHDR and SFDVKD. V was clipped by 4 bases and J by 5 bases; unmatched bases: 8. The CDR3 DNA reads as TGTGCCACCAGTGACCTATCAGGGGGCCGCGAGACCCAGTACTTC. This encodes CATSDLSGGRETQYF.

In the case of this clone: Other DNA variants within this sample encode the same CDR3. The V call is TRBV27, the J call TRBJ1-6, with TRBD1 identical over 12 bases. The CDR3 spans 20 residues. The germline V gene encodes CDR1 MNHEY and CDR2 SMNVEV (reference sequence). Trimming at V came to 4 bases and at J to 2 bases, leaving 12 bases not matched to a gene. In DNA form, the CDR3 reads TGTGCCAGCAGTTCGCGATTCCGGGACAGGGGGCCGGCCTATAATTCACCCCTCCACTTT. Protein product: CASSSRFRDRGPAYNSPLHF.

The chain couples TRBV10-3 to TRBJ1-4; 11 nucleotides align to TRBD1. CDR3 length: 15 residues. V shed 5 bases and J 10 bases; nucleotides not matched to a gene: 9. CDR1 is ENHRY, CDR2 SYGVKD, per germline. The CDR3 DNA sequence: TGTGCCATCAGTCCGGGACAGGGGGAGTCGGGAAAACTGTTTTTT. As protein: CAISPGQGESGKLFF.

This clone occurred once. CDR3 DNA sequence: TGCGCCAGCAGCAGATCCGGGACGGTTTCCAATGAGCAGTTCTTC. It encodes CASSRSGTVSNEQFF. This chain links TRBV5-1 with TRBJ2-1; D may match TRBD1 or TRBD2 (5 bases each). V lost 4 bases and J 6 bases, leaving 17 bases between the germline ends. The CDR3 has 15 amino acids. The germline V gene encodes CDR1 SGHRS and CDR2 YFSETQ.

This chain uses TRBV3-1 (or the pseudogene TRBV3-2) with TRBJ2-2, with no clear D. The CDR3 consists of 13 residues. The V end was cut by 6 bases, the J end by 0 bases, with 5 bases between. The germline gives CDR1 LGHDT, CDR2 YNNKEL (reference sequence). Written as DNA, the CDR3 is TGTGCCAGCAGTCGGTCGAACACCGGGGAGCTGTTTTTT. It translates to CASSRSNTGELFF.

The CDR3: CASSADRSAPSGNTIYF. The DNA for the CDR3 is TGTGCCAGCAGCGCAGACAGGTCTGCTCCCTCTGGAAACACCATATATTTT. The V and J genes are TRBV9 and TRBJ1-3; D possibly corresponds to TRBD1 (6 bases). Trimming cost V 3 bases and J 0 bases, with 16 bases left between them. Germline values: CDR1 SGDLS, CDR2 YYNGEE. The CDR3 runs 17 residues.

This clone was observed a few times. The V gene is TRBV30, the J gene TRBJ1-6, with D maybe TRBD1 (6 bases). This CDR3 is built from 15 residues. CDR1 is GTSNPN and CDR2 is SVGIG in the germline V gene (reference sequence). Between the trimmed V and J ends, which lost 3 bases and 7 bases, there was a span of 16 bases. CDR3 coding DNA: TGTGCCTGGAGGGCCACAGGGAATTGGAATTCACCCCTCCACTTT. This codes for CAWRATGNWNSPLHF.

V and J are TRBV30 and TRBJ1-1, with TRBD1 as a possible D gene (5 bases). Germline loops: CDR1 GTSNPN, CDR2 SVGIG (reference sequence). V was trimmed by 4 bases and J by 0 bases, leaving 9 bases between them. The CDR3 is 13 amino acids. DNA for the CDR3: TGTGCCTGGACAGGGAGGATGAACACTGAAGCTTTCTTT. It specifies CAWTGRMNTEAFF.

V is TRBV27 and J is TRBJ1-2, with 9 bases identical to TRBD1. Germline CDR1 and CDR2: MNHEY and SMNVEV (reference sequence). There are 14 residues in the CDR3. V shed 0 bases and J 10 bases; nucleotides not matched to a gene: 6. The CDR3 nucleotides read TGTGCCAGCAGTTTATCTACAGGGGGCGAGGACTACACCTTC. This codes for CASSLSTGGEDYTF.

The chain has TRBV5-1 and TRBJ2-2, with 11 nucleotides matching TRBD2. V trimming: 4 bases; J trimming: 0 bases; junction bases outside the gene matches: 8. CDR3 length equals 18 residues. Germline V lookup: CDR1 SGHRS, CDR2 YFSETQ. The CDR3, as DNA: TGCGCCAGCAGCGAAAGTTTACTAGCGGGAGCGAACACCGGGGAGCTGTTTTTT. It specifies CASSESLLAGANTGELFF.

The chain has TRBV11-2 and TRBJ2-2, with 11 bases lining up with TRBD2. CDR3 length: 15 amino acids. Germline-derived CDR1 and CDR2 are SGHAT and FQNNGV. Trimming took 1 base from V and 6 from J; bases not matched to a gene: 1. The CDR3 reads CASSLVLAGAGELFF. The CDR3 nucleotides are TGTGCCAGCAGCTTAGTACTAGCGGGAGCCGGGGAGCTGTTTTTT.

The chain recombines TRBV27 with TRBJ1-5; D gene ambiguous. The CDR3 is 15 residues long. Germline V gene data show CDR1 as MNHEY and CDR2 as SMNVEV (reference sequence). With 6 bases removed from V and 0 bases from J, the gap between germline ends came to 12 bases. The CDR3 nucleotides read TGTGCCAGCAGGATCATGCGGGATAGCAATCAGCCCCAGCATTTT. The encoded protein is CASRIMRDSNQPQHF.

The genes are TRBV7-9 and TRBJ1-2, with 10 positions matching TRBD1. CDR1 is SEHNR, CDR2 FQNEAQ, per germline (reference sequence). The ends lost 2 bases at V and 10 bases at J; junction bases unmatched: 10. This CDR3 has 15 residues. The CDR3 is CASSLTSGQGPIYTF. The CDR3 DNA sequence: TGTGCCAGCAGCTTAACCTCGGGACAGGGGCCAATCTACACCTTC.

CDR3 bases: TGTGCCAGCAGCTTGGATCAGGGCGGAGGTCAGCCCCAGCATTTT. Translated: CASSLDQGGGQPQHF. This sequence joins TRBV5-5 and TRBJ1-5, with a weak D call TRBD1 (5 bases). The CDR3 covers 15 residues. Trimming took off 0 bases at V and 6 bases at J, with 13 bases between the two ends. Germline CDR1 and CDR2: SGHKS and YYEKEE (reference sequence).

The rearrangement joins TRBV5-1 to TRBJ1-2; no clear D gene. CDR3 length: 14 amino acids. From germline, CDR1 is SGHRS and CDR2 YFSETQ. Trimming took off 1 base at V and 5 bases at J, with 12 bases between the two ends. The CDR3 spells CASSLPGSLYGYTF. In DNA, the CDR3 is TGCGCCAGCAGCTTGCCCGGATCTCTTTATGGCTACACCTTC.

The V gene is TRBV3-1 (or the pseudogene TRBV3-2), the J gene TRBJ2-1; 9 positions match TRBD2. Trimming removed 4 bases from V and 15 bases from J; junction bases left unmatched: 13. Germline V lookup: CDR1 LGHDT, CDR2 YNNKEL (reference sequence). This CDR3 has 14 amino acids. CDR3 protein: CASSRHAESGRSFF. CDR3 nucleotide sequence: TGTGCCAGCAGCCGGCATGCTGAAAGCGGGAGGTCGTTCTTC.

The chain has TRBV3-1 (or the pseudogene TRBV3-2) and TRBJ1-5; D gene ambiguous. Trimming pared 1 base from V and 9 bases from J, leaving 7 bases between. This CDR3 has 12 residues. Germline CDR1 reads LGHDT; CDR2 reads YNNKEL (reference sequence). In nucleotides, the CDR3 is TGTGCCAGCAGCCAAGGTCAAGGGCCCCAGCATTTT. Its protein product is CASSQGQGPQHF.

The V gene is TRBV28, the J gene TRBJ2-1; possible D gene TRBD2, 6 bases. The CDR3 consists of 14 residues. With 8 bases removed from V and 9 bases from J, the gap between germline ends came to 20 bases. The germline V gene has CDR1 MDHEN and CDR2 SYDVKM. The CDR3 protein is CASEAGGGFGEQFF. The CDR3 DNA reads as TGTGCCAGCGAAGCGGGCGGAGGGTTTGGTGAGCAGTTCTTC.

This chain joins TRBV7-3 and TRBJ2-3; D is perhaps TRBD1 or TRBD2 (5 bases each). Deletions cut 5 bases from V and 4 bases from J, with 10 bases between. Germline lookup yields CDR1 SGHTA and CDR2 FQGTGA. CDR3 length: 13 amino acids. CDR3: CASSLLGADTQYF. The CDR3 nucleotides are TGTGCCAGCAGCCTCTTGGGGGCAGATACGCAGTATTTT.

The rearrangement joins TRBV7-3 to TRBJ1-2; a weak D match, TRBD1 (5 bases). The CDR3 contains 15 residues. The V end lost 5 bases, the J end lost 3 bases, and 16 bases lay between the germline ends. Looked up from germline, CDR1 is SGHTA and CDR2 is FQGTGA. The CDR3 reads CASSPRSGAHYGYTF. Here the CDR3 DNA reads TGTGCCAGCAGCCCACGGAGTGGGGCCCACTATGGCTACACCTTC.

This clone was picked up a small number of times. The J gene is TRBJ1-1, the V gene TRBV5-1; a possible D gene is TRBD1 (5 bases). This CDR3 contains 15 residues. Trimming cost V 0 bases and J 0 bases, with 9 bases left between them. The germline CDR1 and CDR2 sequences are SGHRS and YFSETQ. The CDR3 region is CASSLVQGMNTEAFF. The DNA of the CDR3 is TGCGCCAGCAGCTTGGTCCAGGGTATGAACACTGAAGCTTTCTTT.

CDR3 protein: CASSQESDRRNEQYF. The CDR3 nucleotides read TGCGCCAGCAGCCAAGAATCAGACAGGAGGAACGAGCAGTACTTC. This chain links TRBV4-3 with TRBJ2-7, with D possibly matching TRBD1 (6 bases). Germline V gives CDR1 LGHNA, CDR2 YSLEER. This CDR3 has 15 residues. V was clipped by 0 bases and J by 5 bases, with 14 bases between them.

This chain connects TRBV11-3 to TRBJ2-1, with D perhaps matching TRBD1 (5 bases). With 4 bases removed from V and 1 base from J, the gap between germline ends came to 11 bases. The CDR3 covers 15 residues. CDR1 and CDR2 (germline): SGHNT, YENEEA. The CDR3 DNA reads TGTGCCAGCAGCTCACAGGCGCCTTCCTACAATGAGCAGTTCTTC. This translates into CASSSQAPSYNEQFF. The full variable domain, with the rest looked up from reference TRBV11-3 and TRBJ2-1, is EAGVVQSPRYKIIEKKQPVAFWCNPISGHNTLYWYLQNLGQGPELLIRYENEEAVDDSQLPKDRFSAERLKGVDSTLKIQPAELGDSAVYLCASSSQAPSYNEQFFGPGTRLTVL.

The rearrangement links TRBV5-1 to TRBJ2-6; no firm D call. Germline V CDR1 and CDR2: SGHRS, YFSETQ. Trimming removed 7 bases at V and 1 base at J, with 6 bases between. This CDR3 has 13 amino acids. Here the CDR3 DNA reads TGCGCCAGCGGGGATTCTGGGGCCAACGTCCTGACTTTC. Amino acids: CASGDSGANVLTF.

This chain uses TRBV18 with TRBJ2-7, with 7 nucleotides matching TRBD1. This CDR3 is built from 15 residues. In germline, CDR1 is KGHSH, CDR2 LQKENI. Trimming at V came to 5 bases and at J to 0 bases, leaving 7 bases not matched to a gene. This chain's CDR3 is CASSSRDSRSYEQYF. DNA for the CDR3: TGTGCCAGCTCATCCCGGGACAGTCGCTCCTACGAGCAGTACTTC.

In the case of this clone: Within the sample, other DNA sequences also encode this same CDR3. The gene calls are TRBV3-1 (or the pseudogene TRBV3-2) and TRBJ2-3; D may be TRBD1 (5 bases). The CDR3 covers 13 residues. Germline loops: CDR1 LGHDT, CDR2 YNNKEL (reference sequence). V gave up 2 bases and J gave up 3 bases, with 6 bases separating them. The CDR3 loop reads CASSQSGTDTQYF. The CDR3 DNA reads TGTGCCAGCAGCCAATCAGGGACAGATACGCAGTATTTT.

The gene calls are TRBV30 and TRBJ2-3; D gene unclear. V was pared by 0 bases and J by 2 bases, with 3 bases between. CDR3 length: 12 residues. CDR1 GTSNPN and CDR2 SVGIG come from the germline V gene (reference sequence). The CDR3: CAWSVFTDTQYF. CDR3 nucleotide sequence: TGTGCCTGGAGTGTTTTCACAGATACGCAGTATTTT.